This T cell receptor beta chain came from a study of blood T cells in healthy people across ages. Ten milliliters of peripheral blood were drawn from each donor. Only a few counts were recorded for this clonotype. Together with a sample-barcoded 5' primer, a J-beta primer mix was included in a second PCR lasting 7 to 11 cycles. TCRdb re-derived calls from the 5' RACE reads in MiXCR, one entry per CDR3 protein. The sample records under 1,100,000 distinct CDR3 sequences, approximately 25% being singletons. Trimming took 1 base from V and 7 from J, leaving 13 bases between them. CDR1 and CDR2 (germline): DFQATT, SNEGSKA (reference sequence). The CDR3 totals 13 residues. The same specimen was also included in a second study, on T cells of mothers and their children.

The V gene is TRBV20-1, the J gene TRBJ1-1; D may be TRBD1 (5 bases). Specimen: blood. The TCR originated in a girl aged 2-15 years in good health. CDR3 in amino acids: CSARAGLDIEAFF. The CDR3 DNA sequence: TGCAGTGCTAGAGCAGGGTTAGATATTGAAGCTTTCTTT.